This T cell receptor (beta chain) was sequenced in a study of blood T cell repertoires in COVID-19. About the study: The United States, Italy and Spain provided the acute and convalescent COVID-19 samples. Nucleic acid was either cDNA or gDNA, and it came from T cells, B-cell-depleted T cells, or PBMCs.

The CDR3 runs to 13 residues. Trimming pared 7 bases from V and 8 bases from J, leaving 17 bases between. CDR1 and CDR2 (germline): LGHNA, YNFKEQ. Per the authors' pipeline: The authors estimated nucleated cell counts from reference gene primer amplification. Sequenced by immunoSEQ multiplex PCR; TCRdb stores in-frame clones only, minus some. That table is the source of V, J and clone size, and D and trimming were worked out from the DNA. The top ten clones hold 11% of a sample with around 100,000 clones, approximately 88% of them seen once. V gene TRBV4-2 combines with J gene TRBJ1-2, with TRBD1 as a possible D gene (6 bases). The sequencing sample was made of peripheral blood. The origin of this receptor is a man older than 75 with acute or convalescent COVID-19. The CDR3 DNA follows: TGTGCCAGCACCCCTACAGGGTCGGGCGGCTACACCTTC. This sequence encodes CASTPTGSGGYTF.